This is a list of T cell receptor beta chains from one sample in a study of cytomegalovirus exposure and HLA in healthy donors. The method was immunoSEQ multiplex PCR; TCRdb's version includes in-frame clones alone and lacks a portion of them. The table lists about 180,000 clones, about three quarters of them singletons. Sample: PBMCs. Source of these receptors: a man aged 18 to 35 in good health and CMV-seronegative. Both conserved end residues are part of each CDR3. Each record gives: D gene, CDR3 length, V gene, CDR3 protein. A D gene is named only where the DNA matches it firmly.

>NA|15|TRBV15
CATSRDQGLGYGYTF
>NA|13|TRBV2
CASTGQPGNTIYF
>TRBD2|14|TRBV18
CASSRTSGNGELFF
>TRBD1|15|TRBV18
CASSSRDRGPHEQYF
>NA|14|TRBV29-1
CSVDYAAATDTQYF
>NA|15|TRBV5-4
CASSLDPGPNREAFF
>NA|15|TRBV27
CASSLVAGRPYEQYF
>TRBD1|12|TRBV7-8
CASSPGGDTQYF
>NA|15|TRBV27
CASSLSQGWGTEAFF
>NA|15|TRBV19
CASSWTGGNTNEQFF
>NA|11|TRBV5-6
CASSSSYGYTF
>NA|14|TRBV19
CASSITGLDKTQYF
>TRBD1|14|TRBV25-1
CASRGGQGSGELFF
>TRBD2|16|TRBV13
CASRPTFSRGGNEQYF
>TRBD1|12|TRBV7-9
CASSTGGNEQYF
>NA|13|TRBV19
CASIGQSNQPQHF
>NA|14|TRBV5-1
CASTNQGLDTEAFF
>NA|14|TRBV25-1
CASSEPASPDTQYF
>TRBD1|13|TRBV5-1
CASSFGTGYEQYF
>NA|13|TRBV7-9
CASSRGQYDEQYF
>NA|13|TRBV6-1
CASSPGSANVLTF
>TRBD1|14|TRBV5-1
CASSLGGLVYGYTF
>NA|15|TRBV2
CASSEAGGRAETQYF
>NA|13|TRBV6-5
CASQLPTRSEQFF
>TRBD1|15|TRBV6-1
CASSLSQGAYQPQHF
>NA|14|TRBV5-1
CASSLQGWGTEAFF
>NA|13|TRBV30
CAWTADYYNEQFF
>TRBD1|15|TRBV11-2
CASSSLDRGGTEQFF
>NA|13|TRBV28
CASRMDGDNKAFF
>TRBD1|15|TRBV15
CATHVTGTANYGYTF
>NA|10|TRBV30
CAWSAGGYTF
>NA|16|TRBV5-1
CASSGSTAGSNYGYTF
>TRBD2|16|TRBV2
CASRWGRAGGANVLTF
>NA|15|TRBV5-5
CASSRIGATNEKLFF
>TRBD1|18|TRBV5-4
CASSSPGQGPLGANVLTF
>TRBD2|16|TRBV30
CAWSVSGGAFHRGQFF
>NA|12|TRBV5-1
CASTGTDYEQYF
>TRBD2|14|TRBV25-1
CASSENGDYYEQYF
>TRBD2|15|TRBV5-4
CASSRSGGAGNEQFF
>NA|13|TRBV5-1
CASGLRGNTEAFF